This T cell receptor (beta chain) originates from a study of T cells in Graves' hyperthyroidism and ophthalmopathy. Looking at the study overall: Staff took peripheral blood when the initial diagnosis was made, before any treatment began.

The sample holds a few counts of this clonotype. Its antigen is unknown. V lost 6 bases to trimming and J lost 6 bases, with 14 bases between them. This CDR3 comprises 13 residues. Study-wide findings and caveats: Ophthalmopathy could be told apart from stable hyperthyroidism with a 13 V-J model. Peripheral blood also featured most of the thyroid clonotypes expanded above 0.001.

Out of less than 12 ml of fresh peripheral blood came the PBMCs. TCR beta CDR3 regions were amplified from RNA. With the HTBI primer set, the TCR CDR3 went through a first round of RT-PCR. TCRdb redid the calling of the multiplex PCR reads with MiXCR, one entry per CDR3 protein. Of under 400,000 distinct CDR3 sequences listed, roughly 18% are singletons. This sequence joins TRBV12-3 or TRBV12-4 and TRBJ1-1; no definite D call. The clonotype comes from a woman aged 50 to 60 with Graves' hyperthyroidism. Sequencing was done on a sample of blood. This CDR3 reads CASRPGEWPEAFF. The CDR3 bases are TGTGCCAGCAGACCCGGGGAGTGGCCTGAAGCTTTCTTT.